The 19 T cell receptor beta chains below all came from one sample that was sequenced in a study of T cell responses to AZD1222 COVID-19 vaccine. Data came from immunoSEQ multiplex PCR; TCRdb stores just in-frame clones and leaves some out. The data hold roughly 49,000 clones, with about 74% observed a single time. Sample: peripheral blood, taken on day 0 of AZD1222 vaccination. The receptors were gathered from an adult in good health.

The rearrangement links TRBV19 to TRBJ2-6, with D unresolved. Trimming pared 7 bases from V and 0 bases from J, leaving 13 bases between. Germline V gene data show CDR1 as LNHDA and CDR2 as SQIVND (reference sequence). CDR3 length equals 16 residues. As DNA, the CDR3 is TGTGCCAGTATAAGGACGGGCCTCTCTGGGGCCAACGTCCTGACTTTC. Residues: CASIRTGLSGANVLTF. The entire variable domain, with the rest obtained from reference TRBV19 and TRBJ2-6, is as follows: DGGITQSPKYLFRKEGQNVTLSCEQNLNHDAMYWYRQDPGQGLRLIYYSQIVNDFQKGDIAEGYSVSREKKESFPLTVTSAQKNPTAFYLCASIRTGLSGANVLTFGAGSRLTVL.

As concerns this clone: The same CDR3 is also encoded by other DNA sequences in this sample. This chain links TRBV27 with TRBJ1-1, with unresolved D. CDR3 length equals 14 residues. CDR1 is MNHEY, CDR2 SMNVEV, per germline (reference sequence). V was cut by 4 bases and J by 1 base, with 10 bases left in between. The CDR3 region has the DNA TGTGCCAGCAGTTCCCGGACGAGGAACACTGAAGCTTTCTTT. As protein: CASSSRTRNTEAFF.

The gene calls are TRBV5-1 and TRBJ2-3; a weak D match, TRBD2 (5 bases). V was clipped by 4 bases and J by 1 base, with 13 bases between them. CDR1 is SGHRS, CDR2 YFSETQ, per germline. The length of the CDR3 is 15 residues. For the CDR3, the DNA is TGCGCCAGCAGCCGGAGCGGCGTCGGCACAGATACGCAGTATTTT. Translating gives CASSRSGVGTDTQYF.

This clone is classed as medium-sized (0.01 to 0.1%). This chain connects TRBV19 to TRBJ2-7; 10 positions match TRBD1. Germline CDR1 LNHDA, CDR2 SQIVND (reference sequence). V trimming: 4 bases; J trimming: 5 bases; junction bases outside the gene matches: 5. The CDR3 consists of 14 residues. The CDR3 here is CASSRDRGFNEQYF. For the CDR3, the DNA is TGTGCCAGTAGTAGGGACAGGGGCTTCAACGAGCAGTACTTC. The whole variable domain, remainder taken from reference TRBV19 and TRBJ2-7, is DGGITQSPKYLFRKEGQNVTLSCEQNLNHDAMYWYRQDPGQGLRLIYYSQIVNDFQKGDIAEGYSVSREKKESFPLTVTSAQKNPTAFYLCASSRDRGFNEQYFGPGTRLTVT.

This clone occurred a few times. J is TRBJ1-4 and V is TRBV28; no clear D gene. Trimming removed 4 bases at V and 0 bases at J, with 6 bases between. The CDR3 is made up of 14 amino acids. Germline V gives CDR1 MDHEN, CDR2 SYDVKM. The CDR3 nucleotides read TGTGCCAGCAGTTCGGCCCCAACTAATGAAAAACTGTTTTTT. It specifies CASSSAPTNEKLFF.

CDR3 residues: CASSPGRRTSGSWEQFF. The CDR3, as DNA: TGTGCCAGCAGCCCAGGCCGCCGGACTAGCGGGAGCTGGGAGCAGTTCTTC. The rearrangement uses TRBV7-2 and TRBJ2-1; 13 bases match TRBD2. Germline CDR1 SGHTA, CDR2 FQGNSA. The CDR3 runs 17 residues. The junction had 14 bases not matched to a gene; V was cut back by 5 bases and J by 10 bases.

V is TRBV6-5 and J is TRBJ1-4; 7 bases map to TRBD1. This CDR3 region has 14 residues. The ends lost 7 bases at V and 8 bases at J; junction bases unmatched: 10. Germline CDR1 is MNHEY and CDR2 is SVGAGI. In DNA form, the CDR3 reads TGTGCCAGCATGGGAGGGGGCGCGGGGGAAAAACTGTTTTTT. It specifies CASMGGGAGEKLFF.

This rearrangement joins TRBV3-1 (or the pseudogene TRBV3-2) to TRBJ2-1, with 10 bases identical to TRBD1. Germline CDR1 LGHDT, CDR2 YNNKEL (reference sequence). This CDR3 region has 15 residues. V lost 4 bases to trimming and J lost 8 bases; unmatched junction nucleotides: 8. As DNA, the CDR3 is TGTGCCAGCAGCCCGGGACAGGGGATCGGGGATGAGCAGTTCTTC. Encoded protein: CASSPGQGIGDEQFF.

The chain links TRBV5-6 to TRBJ2-2; 11 bases map to TRBD2. The CDR3 consists of 16 residues. Germline-derived CDR1 and CDR2 are SGHDT and YYEEEE. J was trimmed by 4 bases and V by 1 base; bases with no gene match: 3. The chain's CDR3 is CASSLLAGGPTGELFF. The CDR3 DNA sequence: TGTGCCAGCAGCTTGCTAGCGGGGGGACCCACCGGGGAGCTGTTTTTT.

V and J are TRBV2 and TRBJ2-5; D gene ambiguous. The CDR3 consists of 13 residues. The germline gives CDR1 SNHLY, CDR2 FYNNEI. V was cut by 2 bases and J by 4 bases, with 8 bases left in between. CDR3 in DNA: TGTGCCAGCAGTGAATTTGGCAGAGAGACCCAGTACTTC. Translated, it gives CASSEFGRETQYF.

The chain combines TRBV19 with TRBJ1-1; D is perhaps TRBD1 (5 bases). Trimming pared 8 bases from V and 11 bases from J, leaving 24 bases between. CDR3 length: 14 amino acids. Germline CDR1 is LNHDA and CDR2 is SQIVND (reference sequence). CDR3 amino acids: CASQPQGLRAEAFF. Here the CDR3 DNA reads TGTGCCAGTCAACCCCAGGGACTCAGGGCGGAGGCTTTCTTT. The variable domain in full, with the rest retrieved from reference TRBV19 and TRBJ1-1, is DGGITQSPKYLFRKEGQNVTLSCEQNLNHDAMYWYRQDPGQGLRLIYYSQIVNDFQKGDIAEGYSVSREKKESFPLTVTSAQKNPTAFYLCASQPQGLRAEAFFGQGTRLTVV.

This clone was seen a single time. The chain couples TRBV3-1 (or the pseudogene TRBV3-2) to TRBJ2-1; D possibly corresponds to TRBD2 (6 bases). The CDR3 contains 15 residues. The germline V gene has CDR1 LGHDT and CDR2 YNNKEL (reference sequence). V shed 4 bases and J shed 3 bases, with 13 bases lying between them. In nucleotides, the CDR3 is TGTGCCAGCAGCCTGTTAGGAGGGAACTACAATGAGCAGTTCTTC. This encodes CASSLLGGNYNEQFF.

V and J are TRBV27 and TRBJ1-2; D is undetermined. The germline CDR1 and CDR2 sequences are MNHEY and SMNVEV (reference sequence). The germline V and J ends were trimmed by 2 bases and 6 bases, with 13 bases remaining between them. The CDR3 is made up of 14 amino acids. CDR3 DNA sequence: TGTGCCAGCAGTTTACGAGCCGGGATGGATGGCTACACCTTC. Protein: CASSLRAGMDGYTF.

The rearrangement uses TRBV7-9 and TRBJ2-5; 7 bases map to TRBD2. V gave up 0 bases and J gave up 5 bases; unmatched junction bases: 9. The CDR3 extends over 16 amino acids. Germline values: CDR1 SEHNR, CDR2 FQNEAQ (reference sequence). CDR3 in amino acids: CASSLAPRLARETQYF. CDR3 DNA sequence: TGTGCCAGCAGCTTAGCGCCGCGACTAGCTCGGGAGACCCAGTACTTC. Using reference TRBV7-9 and TRBJ2-5 for the parts outside the CDR3, the full variable domain is DTGVSQNPRHKITKRGQNVTFRCDPISEHNRLYWYRQTLGQGPEFLTYFQNEAQLEKSRLLSDRFSAERPKGSFSTLEIQRTEQGDSAMYLCASSLAPRLARETQYFGPGTRLLVL.

J is TRBJ2-2 and V is TRBV5-1; D is unresolved. This CDR3 comprises 14 residues. The germline CDR1 and CDR2 sequences are SGHRS and YFSETQ. V lost 2 bases and J 1 base, leaving 6 bases between the germline ends. The CDR3 DNA follows: TGCGCCAGCAGCTTACTACAGAACACCGGGGAGCTGTTTTTT. As protein: CASSLLQNTGELFF.

The rearrangement joins TRBV6-5 to TRBJ1-4; tentative D call: TRBD1 (6 bases). Trimming took off 7 bases at V and 11 bases at J, with 11 bases between the two ends. The germline V gene encodes CDR1 MNHEY and CDR2 SVGAGI. The CDR3 runs 11 residues. The CDR3 loop is CASKGVRKLFF. The CDR3 DNA follows: TGTGCCAGCAAGGGGGTGAGGAAACTGTTTTTT.

J is TRBJ1-1 and V is TRBV6-6; TRBD1 matches at 9 bases. Trimming cost V 5 bases and J 4 bases; bases outside gene matches: 11. The CDR3 covers 16 residues. The germline V gene encodes CDR1 MNHNY and CDR2 SVGAGI (reference sequence). The CDR3 nucleotides read TGTGCCAGCAGTCGAGCCCTTTCGACAGGGGGCACTGAAGCTTTCTTT. This gives the protein CASSRALSTGGTEAFF.

V usage is TRBV10-3 and J usage is TRBJ2-3, with 10 positions matching TRBD2. Germline lookup yields CDR1 ENHRY and CDR2 SYGVKD. V shed 6 bases, J shed 6 bases, and the junction held 6 bases outside the gene matches. This CDR3 region has 14 residues. CDR3 region: CAISSSGSGDTQYF. The CDR3 nucleotides read TGTGCCATCAGCTCTAGCGGGAGCGGGGATACGCAGTATTTT.

V gene TRBV5-1 combines with J gene TRBJ2-3; 8 nucleotides match TRBD2. Germline-derived CDR1 and CDR2 are SGHRS and YFSETQ. CDR3 size: 15 residues. With 3 bases clipped from V and 2 bases from J, the junction kept 5 bases outside the gene matches. The CDR3 bases are TGCGCCAGCAGCTCCCCAGCGGGAGCCACAGATACGCAGTATTTT. As protein: CASSSPAGATDTQYF.